The present T cell receptor beta chain was sequenced within a study of vaccination and CD4 T cells after COVID-19. At the level of the study: Convalescent individuals numbered four females and six males, two being Hispanic.

Treatment in this sample: roughly 10-day PBMC culture with coronavirus spike peptide pools or control peptides (ViraFEST assay). The assay that was used to sequence DNA from cultured CD4+ T cells was the Oncomine TCR Beta short-read assay. TCRdb re-derived calls from the PCR reads in MiXCR, one entry per CDR3 protein. The table includes 15,000 to 20,000 distinct CDR3 sequences, 45% to 55% detected once. A note on this clonotype: The antigen is undetermined.

General observations from the study: In convalescent patients, a median 86.3% of post-vaccine SARS-CoV-2-reactive clones appeared only after vaccination.

Germline CDR1 and CDR2: KGHSH and LQKENI. This CDR3 has 14 residues. V shed 6 bases and J 5 bases; nucleotides not matched to a gene: 7. The genes are TRBV18 and TRBJ2-5; 9 bases fit TRBD1. Material: CD4+ T cells from blood, cultured in vitro. The TCR sequence derives from a human donor who had recovered from COVID-19. As DNA, the CDR3 is TGTGCCAGCTCTCCCGGGACAGGGAGGGAGACCCAGTACTTC. This codes for CASSPGTGRETQYF.